The 16 T cell receptor beta chains presented below share a single source sample, sequenced in a study of T cell repertoires in cytomegalovirus infection. Antigen specificity for these receptors is unknown. TCRdb independently ran MiXCR on the reads; one entry per CDR3 protein. The top ten clones hold roughly 15% of a sample with approximately 500,000 distinct CDR3 sequences, 30% to 40% of them seen once. The sequencing used cultured PBMCs, collected from culture after CMV antigen stimulation. The receptors shown here come from a human donor in good health (CMV status not recorded). Some clones in this sample may be carry-over from other donors' samples.

This clonotype was detected only a few times. The chain is built from TRBV12-3 or TRBV12-4 and TRBJ2-1; 7 nucleotides agree with TRBD2. Trimming took 2 bases from V and 2 from J; bases not matched to a gene: 3. This CDR3 spans 15 amino acids. CDR3 protein: CASSLRAGPYNEQFF. As DNA, the CDR3 is TGTGCCAGCAGTTTACGAGCGGGACCCTACAATGAGCAGTTCTTC.

This clonotype was observed many times. CDR3 in DNA: TGTGCCAGCAGCTCTAGCGGGAGGGCCGGGGGGGAGACCCAGTACTTC. Protein: CASSSSGRAGGETQYF. The genes are TRBV7-2 and TRBJ2-5; 12 nucleotides align to TRBD2. The junction had 8 bases not matched to a gene; V was cut back by 4 bases and J by 5 bases. Germline V gene data show CDR1 as SGHTA and CDR2 as FQGNSA. This CDR3 contains 16 residues.

This clonotype was found a few times. The rearrangement uses TRBV12-3 or TRBV12-4 and TRBJ2-1; 13 positions match TRBD2. The CDR3 is 17 amino acids. The junction had 9 bases not matched to a gene; V was cut back by 3 bases and J by 7 bases. The CDR3 protein is CASSFELAGGPKNEQFF. As DNA, the CDR3 is TGTGCCAGCAGTTTCGAACTAGCGGGAGGGCCAAAGAATGAGCAGTTCTTC.

This clonotype was seen many times. This sequence joins TRBV20-1 and TRBJ2-7, with TRBD1 matching over 7 bases. The germline CDR1 and CDR2 sequences are DFQATT and SNEGSKA (reference sequence). V lost 5 bases, J lost 2 bases, and 6 bases stayed unmatched. This CDR3 has 13 residues. CDR3: CSAPDRITYEQYF. CDR3 in DNA: TGCAGTGCTCCGGACAGGATAACCTACGAGCAGTACTTC.

This clonotype was found a few times. The J gene is TRBJ2-4, the V gene TRBV4-1; 13 bases align to TRBD2. V lost 3 bases to trimming and J lost 6 bases; unmatched junction nucleotides: 2. This CDR3 has 15 amino acids. Germline V CDR1 and CDR2: MGHRA, YSYEKL. In nucleotides, the CDR3 is TGCGCCAGCAGCCAGAGGACTAGCGGGAGAAACATTCAGTACTTC. Amino acid sequence: CASSQRTSGRNIQYF.

The chain is built from TRBV4-1 and TRBJ1-5, with D possibly matching TRBD1 (6 bases). V shed 1 base and J shed 2 bases, with 9 bases lying between them. Germline CDR1 reads MGHRA; CDR2 reads YSYEKL. The CDR3 spans 15 residues. For the CDR3, the DNA is TGCGCCAGCAGCCAAGTACAGGGCGGCAATCAGCCCCAGCATTTT. Residues: CASSQVQGGNQPQHF.

The genes are TRBV20-1 and TRBJ2-3, with 9 bases that match TRBD1. The CDR3 has 14 residues. Per the germline V gene, CDR1 is DFQATT and CDR2 is SNEGSKA (reference sequence). With 5 bases clipped from V and 5 bases from J, the junction kept 8 bases outside the gene matches. This CDR3 is CSAYPGQGEDTQYF. For the CDR3, the DNA is TGCAGTGCTTACCCGGGACAGGGAGAAGATACGCAGTATTTT.

The J gene is TRBJ2-1, the V gene TRBV6-5, with D perhaps being TRBD1 or TRBD2 (6 bases each). The CDR3 contains 16 residues. V was trimmed by 6 bases and J by 2 bases, leaving 17 bases between them. Germline V gene data show CDR1 as MNHEY and CDR2 as SVGAGI. CDR3 in amino acids: CASSLEGERAYNEQFF. The CDR3, as DNA: TGTGCCAGCAGCCTAGAGGGGGAGCGGGCCTACAATGAGCAGTTCTTC.

The CDR3 protein is CSASSAGETQYF. The DNA of the CDR3 is TGCAGTGCTAGTTCGGCTGGGGAGACCCAGTACTTC. The J gene is TRBJ2-5, the V gene TRBV20-1; no clear D gene. The V gene lost 3 bases and the J gene lost 5 bases, with 10 bases spanning the gap. The CDR3 has 12 residues. Germline V lookup: CDR1 DFQATT, CDR2 SNEGSKA (reference sequence).

The chain combines TRBV12-5 with TRBJ2-2, with a weak D call TRBD2 (5 bases). Trimming removed 4 bases from V and 3 bases from J, with 18 bases in between. Germline CDR1 reads LGHNT; CDR2 reads FRNRAP. The CDR3 is made up of 17 amino acids. The CDR3 sequence is CASGWRPGTRDTGELFF. For the CDR3, the DNA is TGTGCTAGTGGTTGGCGCCCGGGAACTCGGGACACCGGGGAGCTGTTTTTT.

This clonotype showed up many times. This chain links TRBV7-8 with TRBJ2-1, with TRBD2 matching 12 bases. This CDR3 has 15 residues. V lost 4 bases to trimming and J lost 7 bases; unmatched junction nucleotides: 5. CDR1 and CDR2 (germline): SGHVS, FQNEAQ. CDR3 sequence (DNA): TGTGCCAGCAGCTCGGGACTAGCGGGTCCTAATGAGCAGTTCTTC. This sequence encodes CASSSGLAGPNEQFF. Supplemented by reference TRBV7-8 and TRBJ2-1, the full variable domain reads GAGVSQSPRYKVAKRGQDVALRCDPISGHVSLFWYQQALGQGPEFLTYFQNEAQLDKSGLPSDRFFAERPEGSVSTLKIQRTQQEDSAVYLCASSSGLAGPNEQFFGPGTRLTVL.

The chain combines TRBV6-5 with TRBJ1-5; D ambiguous. The CDR3 has 13 residues. V was pared by 0 bases and J by 5 bases, with 5 bases between. Germline V gene sequence: CDR1 MNHEY, CDR2 SVGAGI. CDR3 region: CASSYSMDQPQHF. The CDR3 region has the DNA TGTGCCAGCAGTTACTCGATGGATCAGCCCCAGCATTTT.

This clonotype has a handful of counts. The CDR3 DNA follows: TGTGCCAGCGCACCGGGAGAAAAAGAGACCCAGTACTTC. Its translation: CASAPGEKETQYF. The chain has TRBV6-2 or TRBV6-3 and TRBJ2-5; D perhaps matches TRBD2 (6 bases). Trimming took 8 bases from V and 3 from J, leaving 13 bases between them. Germline lookup yields CDR1 MNHEY and CDR2 SVGEGT. This CDR3 is 13 amino acids long.

The rearrangement links TRBV20-1 to TRBJ2-2; D remains ambiguous. The ends were cut back, 3 bases at V and 7 bases at J, with 6 bases in the middle. The CDR3 runs 11 residues. Germline CDR1 is DFQATT and CDR2 is SNEGSKA (reference sequence). The CDR3 nucleotides read TGCAGTGCTAGGAAGGACGGGGAGCTGTTTTTT. This sequence encodes CSARKDGELFF.

This clonotype was observed a handful of times. This rearrangement joins TRBV9 to TRBJ1-1, with D unresolved. CDR1 is SGDLS and CDR2 is YYNGEE in the germline V gene. The CDR3 is 15 amino acids. V lost 0 bases, J lost 1 base, and 10 bases lay in between. This chain's CDR3 is CASSVEVWKNTEAFF. The CDR3 coding sequence is TGTGCCAGCAGCGTAGAGGTCTGGAAGAACACTGAAGCTTTCTTT.

The rearrangement joins TRBV4-1 to TRBJ2-1; TRBD2 matches 11 bases. The CDR3 contains 16 residues. The germline gives CDR1 MGHRA, CDR2 YSYEKL. Trimming at V came to 2 bases and at J to 8 bases, leaving 8 bases not matched to a gene. CDR3 protein: CASSQHSGRALDEQFF. The CDR3 nucleotides are TGCGCCAGCAGCCAACATAGCGGGAGGGCCTTGGATGAGCAGTTCTTC.